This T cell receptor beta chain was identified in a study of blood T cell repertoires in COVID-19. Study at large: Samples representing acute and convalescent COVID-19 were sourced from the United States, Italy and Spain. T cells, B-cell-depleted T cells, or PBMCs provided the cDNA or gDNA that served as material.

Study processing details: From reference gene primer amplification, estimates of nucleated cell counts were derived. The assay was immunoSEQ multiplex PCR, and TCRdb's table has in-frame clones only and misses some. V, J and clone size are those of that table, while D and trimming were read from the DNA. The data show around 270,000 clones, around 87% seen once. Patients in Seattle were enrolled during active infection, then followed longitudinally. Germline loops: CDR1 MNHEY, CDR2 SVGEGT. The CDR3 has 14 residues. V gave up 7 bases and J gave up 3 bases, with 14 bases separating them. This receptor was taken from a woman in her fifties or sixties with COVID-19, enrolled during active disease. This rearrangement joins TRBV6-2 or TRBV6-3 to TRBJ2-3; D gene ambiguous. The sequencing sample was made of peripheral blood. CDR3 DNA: TGTGCCAGCACCCCCGTGAGGCCTACAGATACGCAGTATTTT. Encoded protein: CASTPVRPTDTQYF.